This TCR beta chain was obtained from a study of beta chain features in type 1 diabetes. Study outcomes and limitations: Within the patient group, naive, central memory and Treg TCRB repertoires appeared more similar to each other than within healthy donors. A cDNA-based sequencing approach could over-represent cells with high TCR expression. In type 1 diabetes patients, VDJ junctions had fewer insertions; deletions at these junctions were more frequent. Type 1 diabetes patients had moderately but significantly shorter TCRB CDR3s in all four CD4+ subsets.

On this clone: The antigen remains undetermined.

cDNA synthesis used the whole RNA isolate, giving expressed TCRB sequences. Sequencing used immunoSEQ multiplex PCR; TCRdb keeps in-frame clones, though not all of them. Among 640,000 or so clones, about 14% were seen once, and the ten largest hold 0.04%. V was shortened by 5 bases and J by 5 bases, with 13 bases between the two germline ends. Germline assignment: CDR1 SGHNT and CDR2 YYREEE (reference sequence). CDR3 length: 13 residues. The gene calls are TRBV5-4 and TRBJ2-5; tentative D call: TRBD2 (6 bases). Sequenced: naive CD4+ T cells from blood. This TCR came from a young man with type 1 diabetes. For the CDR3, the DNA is TGTGCCAGCAGTTTTTTTGGGGGGGAGACCCAGTACTTC. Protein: CASSFFGGETQYF.